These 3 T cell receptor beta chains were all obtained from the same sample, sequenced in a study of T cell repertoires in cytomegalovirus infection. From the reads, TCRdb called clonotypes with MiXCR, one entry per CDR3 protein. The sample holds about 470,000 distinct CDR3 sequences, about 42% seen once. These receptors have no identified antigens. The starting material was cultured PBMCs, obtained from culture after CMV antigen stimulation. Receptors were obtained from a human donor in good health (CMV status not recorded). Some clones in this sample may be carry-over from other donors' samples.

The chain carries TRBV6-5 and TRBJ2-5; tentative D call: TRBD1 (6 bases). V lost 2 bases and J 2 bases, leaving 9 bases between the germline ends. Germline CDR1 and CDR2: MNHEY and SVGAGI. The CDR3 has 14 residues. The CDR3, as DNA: TGTGCCAGCAGTTACATCAGGGGTCAAGAGACCCAGTACTTC. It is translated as CASSYIRGQETQYF.

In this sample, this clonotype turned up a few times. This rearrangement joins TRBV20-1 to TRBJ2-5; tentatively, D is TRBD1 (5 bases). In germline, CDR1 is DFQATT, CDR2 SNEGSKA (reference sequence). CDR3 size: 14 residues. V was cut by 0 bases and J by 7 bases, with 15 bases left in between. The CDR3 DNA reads TGCAGTGCTAGAGATCTGGGGCCTTTGCTGACCCAGTACTTC. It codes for CSARDLGPLLTQYF.

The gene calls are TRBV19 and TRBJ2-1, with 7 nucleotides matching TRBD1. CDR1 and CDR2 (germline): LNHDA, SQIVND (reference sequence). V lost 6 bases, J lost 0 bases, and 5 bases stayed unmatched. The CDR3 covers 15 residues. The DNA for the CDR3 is TGTGCCAGTAGAGAACGGGACAGCTCCTACAATGAGCAGTTCTTC. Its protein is CASRERDSSYNEQFF.